This T cell receptor beta chain was identified during a study of CD8+ T cells in alopecia areata. Study at large: For the treated group, dosing was oral tofacitinib at 5 to 10 mg twice daily. Whole-study findings and limits: Researchers reported that TCR sharing among patients proved less clear than in mice, possibly HLA-linked.

With regard to this clone: Its antigen is as yet unknown.

Investigators isolated RNA and reverse transcribed it into cDNA to act as the sequencing template. The method was immunoSEQ multiplex PCR; TCRdb's version includes in-frame clones alone and lacks a portion of them. The table shows around 270,000 clones, with 55% to 70% occurring only once. Germline values: CDR1 SQVTM, CDR2 ANQGSEA. V dropped 0 bases and J dropped 0 bases, with 23 bases sitting between them. This CDR3 comprises 19 residues. Treatment indicated: oral pan-JAK inhibitor, 5-10 mg twice daily. The starting material was CD4+ T cells sorted from blood, obtained at week 24, from a patient treated with tofacitinib. The sequence was collected from a human donor with alopecia areata. V and J are TRBV29-1 and TRBJ1-1, with D unresolved. CDR3 amino acids: CSVEDRRGVSTEMNTEAFF. The CDR3 DNA sequence: TGCAGCGTTGAAGATCGGCGCGGGGTCAGCACTGAGATGAACACTGAAGCTTTCTTT.